The 27 T cell receptor beta chains listed next were all sequenced from one sample in a study of cytomegalovirus exposure and HLA in healthy donors. Primers: 60 Vbeta forward and 13 Jbeta reverse. Only in-frame clones appear in the TCRdb table, and some are missing; sequencing was by immunoSEQ multiplex PCR. The sample lists under 200,000 clones, around 80% occurring once. Sequenced: PBMCs. The receptors were sampled from a man aged 18 to 35 in good health and CMV-seronegative.

The chain recombines TRBV7-9 with TRBJ2-7; TRBD1 matches at 8 bases. Looked up from germline, CDR1 is SEHNR and CDR2 is FQNEAQ (reference sequence). The CDR3 is 12 amino acids. Here the CDR3 DNA reads TGTTCCGTGGGACAGGCCAACTACGAGCAGTACTTC. Protein product: CSVGQANYEQYF.

CDR3 coding DNA: TGTGCCAGCAGTACTTACCCGGGGGTTTGGAATGAGCAGTTCTTC. Translation: CASSTYPGVWNEQFF. The genes are TRBV27 and TRBJ2-1; a weak D match, TRBD2 (6 bases). The CDR3 has 15 amino acids. The germline gives CDR1 MNHEY, CDR2 SMNVEV (reference sequence). The V and J ends lost 5 bases and 7 bases respectively, with 18 bases between them.

The chain has TRBV29-1 and TRBJ1-2; a possible D gene is TRBD1 (6 bases). CDR1 is SQVTM and CDR2 is ANQGSEA in the germline V gene. Trimming stripped 6 bases from V and 0 bases from J, with 11 bases between. There are 13 residues in the CDR3. The CDR3 reads CSVGTPANYGYTF. The CDR3 DNA sequence: TGCAGCGTCGGGACACCAGCTAACTATGGCTACACCTTC. The variable domain in full, completed from reference TRBV29-1 and TRBJ1-2, reads SAVISQKPSRDICQRGTSLTIQCQVDSQVTMMFWYRQQPGQSLTLIATANQGSEATYESGFVIDKFPISRPNLTFSTLTVSNMSPEDSSIYLCSVGTPANYGYTFGSGTRLTVV.

This rearrangement joins TRBV27 to TRBJ1-2; a weak D match, TRBD1 (6 bases). The V and J ends lost 5 bases and 5 bases respectively, with 15 bases between them. From germline, CDR1 is MNHEY and CDR2 SMNVEV (reference sequence). This CDR3 region has 14 residues. The CDR3 region has the DNA TGTGCCAGCAGTCCCCGGGGAGGGGGGTATGGCTACACCTTC. It codes for CASSPRGGGYGYTF.

The chain couples TRBV7-9 to TRBJ2-5; 11 bases map to TRBD1. V was clipped by 4 bases and J by 2 bases; unmatched bases: 9. Germline V gives CDR1 SEHNR, CDR2 FQNEAQ (reference sequence). The CDR3 runs 17 residues. CDR3 sequence (DNA): TGTGCCAGCAGCTCACGGACAGGGGGCGAATTACAAGAGACCCAGTACTTC. Amino acid sequence: CASSSRTGGELQETQYF.

The chain joins TRBV27 to TRBJ2-2; D is unresolved. Per germline, CDR1 MNHEY and CDR2 SMNVEV (reference sequence). Deletions cut 3 bases from V and 3 bases from J, with 5 bases between. The CDR3 is 13 residues long. The DNA of the CDR3 is TGTGCCAGCAGTTTTCGTCACACCGGGGAGCTGTTTTTT. Translation gives CASSFRHTGELFF.

V and J are TRBV4-1 and TRBJ2-3, with D maybe TRBD2 (6 bases). Trimming took off 0 bases at V and 3 bases at J, with 13 bases between the two ends. Germline V CDR1 and CDR2: MGHRA, YSYEKL. CDR3 length: 16 residues. Here the CDR3 DNA reads TGCGCCAGCAGCCAAGATACTAGCCTTATGACAGATACGCAGTATTTT. Amino acids: CASSQDTSLMTDTQYF.

This clone has just a few counts. Other DNA sequences of this sample code for an identical CDR3. The rearrangement links TRBV6-1 to TRBJ2-7, with unresolved D. Per germline, CDR1 MNHNS and CDR2 SASEGT. The V end was cut by 6 bases, the J end by 1 base, with 4 bases between. The CDR3 has 11 residues. CDR3 in amino acids: CASSPSYEQYF. The DNA for the CDR3 is TGTGCCAGCAGCCCTTCCTACGAGCAGTACTTC.

The J gene is TRBJ2-7, the V gene TRBV9, with TRBD2 as a possible D gene (5 bases). Looked up from germline, CDR1 is SGDLS and CDR2 is YYNGEE. Deletions cut 4 bases from V and 7 bases from J, with 18 bases between. The length of the CDR3 is 14 residues. The CDR3 DNA reads as TGTGCCAGCAGCTCTGGGTCGGGGTCTCCGGAGCAGTACTTC. Translated, it gives CASSSGSGSPEQYF.

This clone was observed a single time. The chain carries TRBV5-1 and TRBJ2-5; D may be TRBD1 (6 bases). CDR1 and CDR2 from the germline V gene are SGHRS and YFSETQ. V was trimmed by 4 bases and J by 9 bases, leaving 19 bases between them. CDR3 length equals 14 residues. The CDR3: CASSASGELGAQYF. CDR3 sequence (DNA): TGCGCCAGCAGCGCCTCAGGGGAGCTGGGGGCCCAGTACTTC. Using reference TRBV5-1 and TRBJ2-5 for the parts outside the CDR3, the full variable domain is KAGVTQTPRYLIKTRGQQVTLSCSPISGHRSVSWYQQTPGQGLQFLFEYFSETQRNKGNFPGRFSGRQFSNSRSEMNVSTLELGDSALYLCASSASGELGAQYFGPGTRLLVL.

This chain joins TRBV6-5 and TRBJ2-7; 9 bases align to TRBD1. There are 13 residues in the CDR3. Unmatched junction bases numbered 5, after V lost 5 bases and J lost 6 bases. Germline V gene sequence: CDR1 MNHEY, CDR2 SVGAGI. CDR3 DNA sequence: TGTGCCAGCAGTAGAGGGACAGGGAGCGAGCAGTACTTC. Translation gives CASSRGTGSEQYF.

This clone appeared a single time. This sequence joins TRBV28 and TRBJ2-3; no clear D gene. V was pared by 1 base and J by 6 bases, with 8 bases between. The CDR3 is made up of 13 amino acids. The V gene's germline CDR1 is MDHEN and CDR2 SYDVKM. The DNA for the CDR3 is TGTGCCAGCAGTTTATCACAACCCGATACGCAGTATTTT. Encoded protein: CASSLSQPDTQYF.

V usage is TRBV7-9 and J usage is TRBJ1-5; maybe TRBD1 (5 bases). The CDR3 has 16 amino acids. V lost 4 bases and J 5 bases, leaving 18 bases between the germline ends. Per germline, CDR1 SEHNR and CDR2 FQNEAQ (reference sequence). The CDR3 is CASSSSLGGGDQPQHF. The CDR3 bases are TGTGCCAGCAGCTCCTCCCTGGGGGGAGGGGATCAGCCCCAGCATTTT.

The V call is TRBV18, the J call TRBJ2-7, with TRBD1 identical over 10 bases. J was trimmed by 3 bases and V by 2 bases; bases with no gene match: 7. In germline, CDR1 is KGHSH, CDR2 LQKENI. The CDR3 totals 16 residues. CDR3 DNA sequence: TGTGCCAGCTCACCAAGGACAGGGGGTAATAACTACGAGCAGTACTTC. This translates into CASSPRTGGNNYEQYF.

The V call is TRBV7-3, the J call TRBJ1-2; tentative D call: TRBD1 (6 bases). The length of the CDR3 is 13 residues. Germline V gene sequence: CDR1 SGHTA, CDR2 FQGTGA. Deletions cut 4 bases from V and 6 bases from J, with 12 bases between. Written as DNA, the CDR3 is TGTGCCAGCAGCTCCGACCCAGGGGATGGCTACACCTTC. Protein product: CASSSDPGDGYTF.

V gene TRBV25-1 combines with J gene TRBJ2-2; 8 nucleotides agree with TRBD2. The V gene end was trimmed by 8 bases and the J gene end by 6 bases; junction bases not matched to a gene: 5. Germline CDR1 is MGHDK and CDR2 is SYGVNS. This CDR3 has 13 amino acids. CDR3 coding DNA: TGTGCCAGCCGGGGACTAGGGTCCGGGGAGCTGTTTTTT. Residues: CASRGLGSGELFF.

As to this clone: One end of the junction does not line up with germline, which may come from a read error. The gene calls are TRBV7-9 and TRBJ2-7; 7 nucleotides agree with TRBD2. This CDR3 spans 14 amino acids. Germline V gives CDR1 SEHNR, CDR2 FQNEAQ (reference sequence). The CDR3 is CSSSLLASGSEQYF. CDR3 nucleotides: TGTTCCAGCAGCTTATTGGCTAGCGGCTCCGAGCAGTACTTC. Full variable domain (rest looked up from reference TRBV7-9 and TRBJ2-7): DTGVSQNPRHKITKRGQNVTFRCDPISEHNRLYWYRQTLGQGPEFLTYFQNEAQLEKSRLLSDRFSAERPKGSFSTLEIQRTEQGDSAMYLCSSSLLASGSEQYFGPGTRLTVT.

V is TRBV14 and J is TRBJ2-7; the D gene is possibly TRBD2 (6 bases). V was trimmed by 0 bases and J by 3 bases, leaving 9 bases between them. Germline values: CDR1 SGHDN, CDR2 FVKESK. CDR3 length equals 14 residues. This CDR3 is CASSQEEGLYEQYF. CDR3 nucleotide sequence: TGTGCCAGCAGCCAAGAGGAGGGGCTCTACGAGCAGTACTTC.

The chain is built from TRBV7-3 and TRBJ2-1, with D perhaps TRBD1 (5 bases). The CDR3 is 15 amino acids. V was clipped by 4 bases and J by 6 bases, with 16 bases between them. Per the germline V gene, CDR1 is SGHTA and CDR2 is FQGTGA. CDR3 DNA: TGTGCCAGCAGCTCCCAGGGCCACCTGGCCAATGAGCAGTTCTTC. Translation: CASSSQGHLANEQFF.

This chain links TRBV5-1 with TRBJ2-7; D is possibly TRBD2 (5 bases). V lost 0 bases and J 7 bases, leaving 14 bases between the germline ends. The CDR3 length is 14 residues. Germline CDR1 is SGHRS and CDR2 is YFSETQ. The CDR3 reads CASSLAEGTGEQYF. The CDR3 DNA is TGCGCCAGCAGCTTGGCCGAGGGTACCGGAGAGCAGTACTTC.

The table lists this clone with many counts. CDR3 loop: CASGKLSGQGPQPQHF. In nucleotides, the CDR3 is TGTGCCAGCGGCAAACTCTCGGGACAGGGCCCTCAGCCCCAGCATTTT. The gene calls are TRBV28 and TRBJ1-5, with 9 bases that match TRBD1. Germline V lookup: CDR1 MDHEN, CDR2 SYDVKM. J lost 6 bases, V lost 8 bases, and 14 bases had no gene match. This CDR3 spans 16 amino acids.

This clone was observed a few times. The gene calls are TRBV27 and TRBJ1-6; D possibly corresponds to TRBD1 (6 bases). V shed 2 bases and J shed 10 bases, with 15 bases lying between them. This CDR3 has 15 residues. The germline gives CDR1 MNHEY, CDR2 SMNVEV (reference sequence). The CDR3 loop reads CASSLGGPMSSPLHF. CDR3 bases: TGTGCCAGCAGTTTAGGGGGCCCGATGAGCTCACCCCTCCACTTT.

The gene calls are TRBV6-4 and TRBJ2-3, with D maybe TRBD2 (6 bases). V gave up 2 bases and J gave up 5 bases, with 14 bases separating them. The CDR3 extends over 15 amino acids. Germline CDR1 and CDR2: MRHNA and SNTAGT. The CDR3 DNA follows: TGTGCCAGCAGTGACAACGGCGGGGCTTTAGATACGCAGTATTTT. Its translation is CASSDNGGALDTQYF.

This chain connects TRBV6-1 to TRBJ2-2, with D tentatively TRBD1 (7 bases). Between the trimmed V and J ends, which lost 4 bases and 1 base, there was a span of 10 bases. This CDR3 comprises 15 residues. Germline V gives CDR1 MNHNS, CDR2 SASEGT. CDR3 nucleotides: TGTGCCAGCAGTGTGCAGGGGGGGAACACCGGGGAGCTGTTTTTT. Translating it yields CASSVQGGNTGELFF.

The chain carries TRBV19 and TRBJ1-1, with 7 bases matching TRBD1. The V segment lost 6 bases and the J segment 5 bases; nucleotides outside the gene matches: 12. CDR1 and CDR2 (germline): LNHDA, SQIVND (reference sequence). This CDR3 is built from 15 residues. The CDR3 DNA sequence: TGTGCCAGTAGACTGGAACAGGGGACGAAAACTGAAGCTTTCTTT. Translated: CASRLEQGTKTEAFF.

Here the CDR3 reads CASSLGLSSTDTQYF. The CDR3 coding sequence is TGTGCCAGCAGCTTAGGCCTAAGTAGCACAGATACGCAGTATTTT. V and J are TRBV13 and TRBJ2-3; D remains unclear. The V gene lost 0 bases and the J gene lost 0 bases, with 7 bases spanning the gap. This CDR3 region has 15 residues. Germline CDR1 PRHDT, CDR2 FYEKMQ (reference sequence). The full variable domain, with the rest looked up from reference TRBV13 and TRBJ2-3, is AAGVIQSPRHLIKEKRETATLKCYPIPRHDTVYWYQQGPGQDPQFLISFYEKMQSDKGSIPDRFSAQQFSDYHSELNMSSLELGDSALYFCASSLGLSSTDTQYFGPGTRLTVL.

This chain joins TRBV2 and TRBJ1-6; 7 bases are shared with TRBD1. The length of the CDR3 is 15 residues. Germline CDR1 and CDR2: SNHLY and FYNNEI. J lost 7 bases, V lost 1 base, and 4 bases had no gene match. The CDR3: CASSEEGAGNSPLHF. The CDR3 region has the DNA TGTGCCAGCAGTGAAGAGGGGGCCGGGAATTCACCCCTCCACTTT.